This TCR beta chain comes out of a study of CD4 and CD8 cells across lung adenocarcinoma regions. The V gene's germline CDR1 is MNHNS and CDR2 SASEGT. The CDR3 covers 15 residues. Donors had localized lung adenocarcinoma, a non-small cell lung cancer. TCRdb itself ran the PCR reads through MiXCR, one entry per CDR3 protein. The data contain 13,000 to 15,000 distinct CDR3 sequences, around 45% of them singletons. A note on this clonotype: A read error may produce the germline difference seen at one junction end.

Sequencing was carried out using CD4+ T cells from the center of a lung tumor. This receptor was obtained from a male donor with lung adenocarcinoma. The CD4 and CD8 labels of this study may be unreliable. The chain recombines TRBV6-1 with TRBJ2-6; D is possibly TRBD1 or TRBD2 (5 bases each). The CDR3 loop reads CASGGGPPGSYEQTF. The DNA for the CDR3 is TGTGCCAGCGGGGGTGGACCTCCGGGGTCCTACGAGCAGACCTTC.